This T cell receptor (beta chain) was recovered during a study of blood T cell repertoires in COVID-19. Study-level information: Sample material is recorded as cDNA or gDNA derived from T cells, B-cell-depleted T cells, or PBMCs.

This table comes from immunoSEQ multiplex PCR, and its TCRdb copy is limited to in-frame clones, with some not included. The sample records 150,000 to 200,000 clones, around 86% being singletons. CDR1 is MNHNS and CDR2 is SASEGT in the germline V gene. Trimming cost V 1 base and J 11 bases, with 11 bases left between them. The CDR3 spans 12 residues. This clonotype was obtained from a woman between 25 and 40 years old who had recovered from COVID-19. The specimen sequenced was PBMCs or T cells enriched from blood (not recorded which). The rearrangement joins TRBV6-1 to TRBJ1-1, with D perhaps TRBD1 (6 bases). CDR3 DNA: TGTGCCAGCAGTGAAGGGGCCAGGGGCGCTTTCTTT. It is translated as CASSEGARGAFF.